The T cell receptor beta chain under discussion was sequenced for a study of shared clonotypes between healthy human individuals (TCRdb year 2020). For context, the study as a whole: A few men and two women, aged 18 to 49 years, made up the cohort. For each donor, CD4 naive and CD4 memory were each run on three plates, CD8 naive on two plates, and CD8 memory on one plate. Blood TCR repertoires of a handful of healthy adults were deeply sequenced to estimate repertoire size and the extent of clonotype sharing between individuals. Per donor, leukapheresis produced somewhere between about 0.85 and 10 billion PBMCs. To increase sequencing depth and limit assay-specific biases, TCR repertoire library preparation and sequencing were carried out by different laboratories using diverse techniques. Here is what the overall study found, with its caveats: The genetic and exposure-history diversity represented was limited by the small number of donors. Sharing across several donors was observed for roughly 5.4% of naive CD4, 3% to 3.5% of naive CD8, 2% to 2.5% of memory CD4, and around 0.4% of memory CD8 clonotypes. Pairwise subsampling indicated that sequencing depth was expected to affect the degree of clonotype sharing among donors. Compared with non-shared clonotypes, the clonotypes found in all four sorted-subset donors had higher generation probabilities. Sampling was limited to blood, and TCR repertoires in tissue likely differ from TCR repertoires in blood. Incomplete sequencing was indicated by rarefaction of sorted-subset datasets, despite the large sequencing depth. Naive subsets generally had larger estimated clonotype richness than memory subsets did.

With regard to this clone: Its cognate antigen has yet to be identified. No much larger clonotype is one base removed from it; base qualities were not supplied.

Its CDR3 holds 15 amino acids, cysteine through phenylalanine. The sequence is cut down to CDR3 DNA, 45 bases in frame from base 1. From the germline V gene, CDR1 is MNHEY and CDR2 is SVGAGI. At the junction V is shortened by 5 bases and J by 7 bases; bases outside the gene matches: 11. Using the deep immunoSEQ assay, multiplex PCR amplified TCR CDR3 regions from genomic DNA. Extracted genomic DNA from each cell subset was spread evenly across all wells of several immunoSEQ 96-well plates, with each plate serving as a replicate. For sorted subsets, each replicate PCR was loaded with approximately 190 ng genomic DNA, equivalent to 30,000 to 35,000 T cell genomes. The purified libraries were quantified using a Qubit 3.0 fluorometer, sized with a Bioanalyzer 2100, and then quantified again using the KAPA Library Quantification kit. A separate single-read 150-cycle Illumina NextSeq 550 flow cell was used to sequence each immunoSEQ 96-well plate. Under the source paper's analysis protocol: The immunoSEQ output contained only junctional sequences without quality scores, so filtering could not match that applied to full-length reads. Sequences were annotated with PyIR, a Python wrapper for IgBLAST v1.9, using IMGT germline references to assign V/J genes and CDR3. Reads with weak V/J assignments (E-value above 1e-6), missing CDR3, stop codons, out-of-frame junctions, or ambiguous translated residues were removed. V3J clonotypes were defined as sequences sharing the same inferred V gene, J gene, and CDR3 amino acid sequence. Percentage overlap between repertoires was computed as shared unique clonotypes divided by the size of the smaller repertoire. Three approaches were used to assess repertoire richness: RTK rarefaction, the Chao1 estimator, and Recon v2.1 estimates of unobserved clonotypes. Generation probabilities were computed with OLGA for all TCRbeta clonotypes obtained by the gDNA method from four donors. Entries here come from immuneACCESS through TCRdb and include only in-frame sequences with V and J called. Some clones fail to appear in such tables; in the studies checked, an unresolved V gene covers under half of the shortfall, and the cause of the remainder is unknown. D and trimming come from the DNA, and the V and J calls and clone size come from that table. The sample table contains some 2.1 million clones; only one count was recorded for about 94% of them. The ten largest account for about 1.1% of the sample.

CD8 naive samples consisted of CD45RO-negative cells that were positively selected for CCR7, yielding a CD45RA+CCR7+ population without TemRA cells. Healthy HIV-negative adults with no recently reported acute infections or vaccinations were included as donors. Every donor was a Caucasian adult residing in Nashville, Tennessee, USA. After blood collection by leukapheresis, PBMCs were isolated using Ficoll-Histopaque density gradient centrifugation and then cryopreserved in the vapor phase of liquid nitrogen. Purity and quantity of every magnetically sorted T cell population were checked by analytical flow cytometry. Genomic DNA was isolated from each sorted fraction and quantified by UV absorbance on a Nanodrop 2000c.

The sequence joins TRBV6-5 to TRBJ1-2, with 9 central nucleotides matching TRBD1. Sequences were obtained from naive CD8+ T cells sorted from blood. According to the study, the label for this sample's cell subset or site signals: CD45RA+CCR7+. The clonotype comes from a man younger than 35 in good health. The nucleotides are TGTGCCAGCAGTGTGACAGGGGGACCTATCTCTGGCTACACCTTC. It is translated as CASSVTGGPISGYTF.